These 18 T cell receptor beta chains share one sample of origin, sequenced in a study of blood T cells in healthy people across ages. The authors ran a second PCR of roughly 6 to 12 cycles using a sample-barcoded 5' primer and a J-beta primer mix. Each CDR3 protein gets one entry after TCRdb re-called the 5' RACE reads with MiXCR. The table records just over 1 million distinct CDR3 sequences, under 55% of them present only once. The sequenced sample consisted of blood. These receptors were taken from an older woman in good health.

This chain uses TRBV6-6 with TRBJ1-1, with 8 bases lining up with TRBD1. After removal of 5 bases from V and 1 base from J, the junction contained 6 bases not matched to a gene. The CDR3 loop spans 15 amino acids. The germline gives CDR1 MNHNY, CDR2 SVGAGI (reference sequence). The CDR3 nucleotides read TGTGCCAGCAGTATACAGGGGGTGACGAACACTGAAGCTTTCTTT. As protein: CASSIQGVTNTEAFF.

This clonotype was detected many times. The chain uses TRBV20-1 and TRBJ2-7, with D perhaps assigned TRBD1 or TRBD2 (5 bases each). This CDR3 comprises 15 residues. CDR1 DFQATT and CDR2 SNEGSKA come from the germline V gene (reference sequence). Trimming shortened V by 0 bases and J by 0 bases, and 12 bases separated the two germline ends. The DNA of the CDR3 is TGCAGTGCTAGAGATCTTATCGGGACCTCCTACGAGCAGTACTTC. Its translation: CSARDLIGTSYEQYF.

The chain uses TRBV7-9 and TRBJ1-4; D unresolved. Looked up from germline, CDR1 is SEHNR and CDR2 is FQNEAQ (reference sequence). This CDR3 is built from 13 residues. Between the trimmed V and J ends, which lost 11 bases and 8 bases, there was a span of 18 bases. CDR3 amino acids: CAVGRDSKEKLFF. CDR3 nucleotides: TGTGCCGTCGGTCGGGATTCAAAGGAAAAACTGTTTTTT.

This rearrangement joins TRBV20-1 to TRBJ1-2; 7 bases map to TRBD1. Germline-derived CDR1 and CDR2 are DFQATT and SNEGSKA (reference sequence). With 4 bases clipped from V and 7 bases from J, the junction kept 9 bases outside the gene matches. The CDR3 sequence is 13 residues long. The CDR3 DNA reads TGCAGTGCTACTAAACAGGGGTACTGTGGCTACACCTTC. The encoded protein is CSATKQGYCGYTF.

This clonotype was seen at least ten times. The chain links TRBV7-9 to TRBJ2-1, with TRBD2 matching 11 bases. V dropped 4 bases and J dropped 1; count of bases not matched to a gene: 0. The CDR3 runs 15 residues. Germline values: CDR1 SEHNR, CDR2 FQNEAQ (reference sequence). The CDR3: CASSSSGRSYNEQFF. In DNA, the CDR3 is TGTGCCAGCAGCTCTAGCGGGAGGTCCTACAATGAGCAGTTCTTC.

The V gene is TRBV6-1, the J gene TRBJ2-7; D unclear. The V gene's germline CDR1 is MNHNS and CDR2 SASEGT. V lost 8 bases and J lost 6, with 23 bases in between. The CDR3 spans 15 residues. The CDR3 DNA reads TGTGCCAGCTTGGATTCCCCCTTGAGCGTACGCGAGCAGTACTTC. This encodes CASLDSPLSVREQYF.

V and J are TRBV5-1 and TRBJ2-5; 10 bases agree with TRBD1. V lost 4 bases, J lost 5 bases, and 8 bases stayed unmatched. CDR1 and CDR2 from the germline V gene are SGHRS and YFSETQ. The CDR3 spans 15 residues. CDR3 sequence reads: CASSIGQGVSETQYF. Written as DNA, the CDR3 is TGCGCCAGCAGCATAGGACAGGGGGTGTCGGAGACCCAGTACTTC.

This clonotype has a handful of counts. CDR3 sequence reads: CASSLGDNEQYF. CDR3 DNA sequence: TGTGCCAGCAGCTTGGGGGACAATGAGCAGTACTTC. J is TRBJ2-5 and V is TRBV13, with D possibly TRBD1 on 6 matching bases. V shed 3 bases and J shed 11 bases, with 13 bases lying between them. The CDR3 sequence is 12 residues long. The germline gives CDR1 PRHDT, CDR2 FYEKMQ (reference sequence).

The chain has TRBV20-1 and TRBJ2-1, with D perhaps TRBD2 (6 bases). Germline values: CDR1 DFQATT, CDR2 SNEGSKA (reference sequence). The CDR3 has 16 residues. V lost 2 bases, J lost 1 base, and 15 bases lay in between. CDR3 nucleotides: TGCAGTGCTAGAACCCTGGGGGAGGCATCCTACAATGAGCAGTTCTTC. Translating it yields CSARTLGEASYNEQFF.

This clonotype was seen more than once but under ten times. The chain uses TRBV20-1 and TRBJ2-2; 7 bases match TRBD1. Trimming took 0 bases from V and 6 from J; bases not matched to a gene: 4. Germline V gene data show CDR1 as DFQATT and CDR2 as SNEGSKA (reference sequence). The CDR3 runs to 14 residues. CDR3 loop: CSARDHRGAGELFF. The DNA of the CDR3 is TGCAGTGCTAGAGACCACAGGGGAGCCGGGGAGCTGTTTTTT.

This chain connects TRBV12-3 or TRBV12-4 to TRBJ1-2; D not certain. The V gene lost 3 bases and the J gene lost 4 bases, with 15 bases spanning the gap. CDR3 length: 15 amino acids. CDR3 residues: CASSFTALVAYGYTF. The CDR3 DNA reads as TGTGCCAGCAGTTTTACTGCACTCGTGGCCTATGGCTACACCTTC.

This rearrangement joins TRBV4-1 to TRBJ2-1; D remains unclear. Trimming took off 0 bases at V and 6 bases at J, with 12 bases between the two ends. The CDR3 sequence is 15 residues long. Germline CDR1 and CDR2: MGHRA and YSYEKL. The CDR3: CASSQDLGEVNEQFF. In nucleotides, the CDR3 is TGCGCCAGCAGCCAAGATCTTGGTGAGGTCAATGAGCAGTTCTTC.

The chain has TRBV28 and TRBJ1-5, with D hard to call. CDR3 size: 13 residues. V was pared by 6 bases and J by 5 bases, with 11 bases between. Germline assignment: CDR1 MDHEN and CDR2 SYDVKM. The CDR3 region is CASREDQHQPQHF. The CDR3 DNA reads as TGTGCCAGCAGGGAGGACCAACATCAGCCCCAGCATTTT.

This clonotype occurred a few times. The chain is built from TRBV7-7 and TRBJ2-7; a possible D gene is TRBD2 (5 bases). Trimming cost V 1 base and J 2 bases, with 12 bases left between them. Looked up from germline, CDR1 is SSHAT and CDR2 is FNYEAQ (reference sequence). The CDR3 has 15 amino acids. The CDR3 DNA sequence: TGTGCCAGCAGCTTAGGTGAGGGCGGTACCTACGAGCAGTACTTC. Its translation: CASSLGEGGTYEQYF. Filled out from reference TRBV7-7 and TRBJ2-7, the complete variable domain reads GAGVSQSPRYKVTKRGQDVTLRCDPISSHATLYWYQQALGQGPEFLTYFNYEAQPDKSGLPSDRFSAERPEGSISTLTIQRTEQRDSAMYRCASSLGEGGTYEQYFGPGTRLTVT.

The chain is built from TRBV7-9 and TRBJ2-7, with D perhaps TRBD2 (6 bases). The V gene's germline CDR1 is SEHNR and CDR2 FQNEAQ (reference sequence). The CDR3 is made up of 13 amino acids. Trimming cost V 5 bases and J 5 bases, with 13 bases left between them. The CDR3 nucleotides are TGTGCCAGCAGCCCCTCGGGGGAACACGAGCAGTACTTC. This translates into CASSPSGEHEQYF.

The table lists this clonotype with a count of one. The chain is built from TRBV5-1 and TRBJ2-5, with 8 bases matching TRBD1. J gave up 0 bases and V 7 bases, and 5 bases lay outside the gene matches. The length of the CDR3 is 14 residues. Germline CDR1 reads SGHRS; CDR2 reads YFSETQ. The CDR3 nucleotides are TGCGCCAGCTTCGGACAGGGTAACCAAGAGACCCAGTACTTC. Translating gives CASFGQGNQETQYF.

A single count supports this clonotype. This rearrangement joins TRBV20-1 to TRBJ2-2, with TRBD2 matching over 9 bases. CDR1 and CDR2 (germline): DFQATT, SNEGSKA (reference sequence). Germline trimming cut 1 base from V and 5 bases from J; bases unmatched to any gene: 8. The length of the CDR3 is 16 residues. The CDR3 DNA sequence: TGCAGTGCTAGAGTGTTAGCGGGAGCAGGGACCGGGGAGCTGTTTTTT. Translating it yields CSARVLAGAGTGELFF.

The chain couples TRBV29-1 to TRBJ2-1; weak D call: TRBD1 (5 bases). The germline V gene has CDR1 SQVTM and CDR2 ANQGSEA. V was shortened by 8 bases and J by 13 bases, with 18 bases between the two germline ends. This CDR3 is built from 11 residues. The chain's CDR3 is CSTDSGETQFF. CDR3 DNA: TGCAGCACCGACAGTGGAGAGACCCAGTTCTTC.